The clone carrying this TCR beta chain has just one count. This sample also contains other DNA sequences that code for the same CDR3. Individuals aged 18 to 89 years were recruited from roughly 22 US areas. Clinical history reported by participants formed the basis on which cohorts were assigned. These data are taken from a study of blood T cell repertoires in COVID-19. Overall study context: There were acute and convalescent COVID-19 samples, and they came from the United States, Italy and Spain.

V was pared by 3 bases and J by 2 bases, with 8 bases between. Germline loops: CDR1 LNHDA, CDR2 SQIVND (reference sequence). The length of the CDR3 is 14 residues. Per the study methods: Amplified reference gene primers provided the basis for estimating nucleated cell counts. The assay was immunoSEQ multiplex PCR, and TCRdb's table has in-frame clones only and misses some. The DNA gave D and trimming, while V, J and clone size come from that table. The repertoire has about 160,000 clones, 80% of them found once; the top ten carry roughly 3.4%. The rearrangement joins TRBV19 to TRBJ1-5; TRBD1 is a possible D gene (5 bases). The specimen sequenced was PBMCs or T cells enriched from blood (not recorded which). This clonotype was sampled from an older woman who had recovered from COVID-19. Here the CDR3 DNA reads TGTGCCAGTAGTATGGGGCAGGGCAATCAGCCCCAGCATTTT. The encoded protein is CASSMGQGNQPQHF.